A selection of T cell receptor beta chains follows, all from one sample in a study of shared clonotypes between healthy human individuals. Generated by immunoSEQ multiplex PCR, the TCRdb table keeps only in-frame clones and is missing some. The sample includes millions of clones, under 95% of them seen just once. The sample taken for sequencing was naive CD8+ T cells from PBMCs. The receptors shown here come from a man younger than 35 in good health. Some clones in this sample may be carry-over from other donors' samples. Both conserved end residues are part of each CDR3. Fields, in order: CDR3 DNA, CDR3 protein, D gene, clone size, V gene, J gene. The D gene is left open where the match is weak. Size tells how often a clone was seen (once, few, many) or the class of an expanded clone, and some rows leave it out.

DNA: TGTGCCAGCAGTTTGTCCTATAGCAATCAGCCCCAGCATTTT
CDR3: CASSLSYSNQPQHF
D: NA
size: NA
V: TRBV27
J: TRBJ1-5

DNA: TGTGCCAGCAGCTTCTCCCCGGGACAGGGGAGGGAAGGGCCCCAGCATTTT
CDR3: CASSFSPGQGREGPQHF
D: TRBD1
size: few
V: TRBV7-8
J: TRBJ1-5

DNA: TGTGCCAGCAGCCGGGGGAATCAGCCCCAGCATTTT
CDR3: CASSRGNQPQHF
D: NA
size: NA
V: TRBV7-2
J: TRBJ1-5

DNA: TGTGCCAGTAGTATTCGGGAATGGAACACTGAAGCTTTCTTT
CDR3: CASSIREWNTEAFF
D: NA
size: NA
V: TRBV19
J: TRBJ1-1

DNA: TGTGCCAGCAGTTCCTTGACAGGGGTTGGCTACGAGCAGTACTTC
CDR3: CASSSLTGVGYEQYF
D: TRBD1
size: NA
V: TRBV28
J: TRBJ2-7

DNA: TGTGCTAGTGCTCCCGGGGGGGTTGCCTACAATGAGCAGTTCTTC
CDR3: CASAPGGVAYNEQFF
D: TRBD2
size: NA
V: TRBV12-5
J: TRBJ2-1

DNA: TGCAGCGCCATGACCGCAGCGGGTAACTATGGCTACACCTTC
CDR3: CSAMTAAGNYGYTF
D: NA
size: NA
V: TRBV29-1
J: TRBJ1-2

DNA: TGTGCCAGCAGCCAATCGGACAGGGTAGGGTCTGGCTACACCTTC
CDR3: CASSQSDRVGSGYTF
D: TRBD1
size: NA
V: TRBV7-3
J: TRBJ1-2

DNA: TGTGCCAGCAGCCCCAGCCGGACAGAACTGTTTTTT
CDR3: CASSPSRTELFF
D: NA
size: few
V: TRBV7-9
J: TRBJ1-4

DNA: TGCGCCAGCAGCTTGGCCGGGCGGGAGGGCCCGGTGGAGACCCAGTACTTC
CDR3: CASSLAGREGPVETQYF
D: TRBD2
size: NA
V: TRBV5-1
J: TRBJ2-5

DNA: TGCGCCAGCAGCCCCAGTCCTAGCGGAGACGAGCAGTACTTC
CDR3: CASSPSPSGDEQYF
D: TRBD2
size: once
V: TRBV5-1
J: TRBJ2-7

DNA: TGTGCCAGCAGCTCTGGACTAGCTGAGCAGTTCTTC
CDR3: CASSSGLAEQFF
D: TRBD2
size: NA
V: TRBV11-2
J: TRBJ2-1

DNA: TGTGCCAGCAGCCCCGGCCCGATCTGGGCTGAAGCTTTCTTT
CDR3: CASSPGPIWAEAFF
D: NA
size: NA
V: TRBV28
J: TRBJ1-1

DNA: TGTGCCAGCAGTTTAGCGGAAGCCTACGAGCAGTACTTC
CDR3: CASSLAEAYEQYF
D: NA
size: NA
V: TRBV27
J: TRBJ2-7

DNA: TGTGCCAGCAGCTGGGGACAGAGCTACGAGCAGTACTTC
CDR3: CASSWGQSYEQYF
D: TRBD1
size: NA
V: TRBV7-9
J: TRBJ2-7

DNA: TGTGCCAGCAGTGAAGCGTCTAGGGCTTCTGAAGCTTTCTTT
CDR3: CASSEASRASEAFF
D: NA
size: few
V: TRBV6-1
J: TRBJ1-1

DNA: TGTGCCAGCAGCTTGCGATCAGGGGGCCTTTCCGAGCAGTACTTC
CDR3: CASSLRSGGLSEQYF
D: TRBD1
size: NA
V: TRBV7-8
J: TRBJ2-7

DNA: TGTGCCAGCAGTCTCCAGATCCGGAGCACTGAAGCTTTCTTT
CDR3: CASSLQIRSTEAFF
D: NA
size: NA
V: TRBV28
J: TRBJ1-1

DNA: TGTGCCAGCAGCTCGACAGCAGGGCCCCACGAGCAGTACTTC
CDR3: CASSSTAGPHEQYF
D: NA
size: NA
V: TRBV7-9
J: TRBJ2-7

DNA: TGCGCCAGCAGCCAAATAAAACCGGGCCCAGCTCGAACCGGGGAGCTGTTTTTT
CDR3: CASSQIKPGPARTGELFF
D: NA
size: NA
V: TRBV4-3
J: TRBJ2-2

DNA: TGTGCCAGCAGCGGATCCGGGACTGACACCTACGAGCAGTACTTC
CDR3: CASSGSGTDTYEQYF
D: NA
size: NA
V: TRBV9
J: TRBJ2-7